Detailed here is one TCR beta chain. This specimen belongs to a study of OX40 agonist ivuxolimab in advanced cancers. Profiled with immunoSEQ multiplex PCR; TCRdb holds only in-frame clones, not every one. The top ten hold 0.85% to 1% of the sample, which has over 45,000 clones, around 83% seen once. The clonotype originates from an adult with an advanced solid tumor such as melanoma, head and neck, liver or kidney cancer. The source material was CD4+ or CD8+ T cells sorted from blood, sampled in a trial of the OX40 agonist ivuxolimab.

The CDR3 loop is CATSRYGQGGYTF. Here the CDR3 DNA reads TGTGCCACCAGCAGATATGGACAGGGTGGCTACACCTTC. The chain is built from TRBV15 and TRBJ1-2, with 8 bases fitting TRBD1. Per the germline V gene, CDR1 is LNHNV and CDR2 is YYDKDF (reference sequence). This CDR3 contains 13 residues. The junction had 3 bases not matched to a gene; V was cut back by 2 bases and J by 7 bases.